The T cell receptor (beta chain) under discussion was sequenced for a study of sequential checkpoint blockade in melanoma. Turning to the study itself: TCRβ was sequenced from DNA of 90 to 95 pretreatment tumors. Twenty-two patients had matched tumor biopsies before treatment and at week 13 after nivolumab or ipilimumab alone.

Treatment: randomized to nivolumab then ipilimumab (arm A) or the reverse (arm B). Clones were sequenced by immunoSEQ multiplex PCR, and TCRdb holds only the in-frame ones, with some missing. The sample shows some 9,600 clones, less than 25% of them seen only once. The source was tumor tissue (inferred from file names), collected from a patient given nivolumab and ipilimumab in sequence. The TCR comes from a human donor with melanoma.

CDR3 sequence reads: CASSYVSTSYGYTF. The CDR3 region has the DNA TGTGCCAGCAGTTACGTCTCTACGAGCTATGGCTACACCTTC. The chain employs TRBV6-8 and TRBJ1-2; D is unclear. V lost 2 bases and J 4 bases, leaving 11 bases between the germline ends. Germline loops: CDR1 MNHGY, CDR2 SAAAGT. The CDR3 spans 14 residues.